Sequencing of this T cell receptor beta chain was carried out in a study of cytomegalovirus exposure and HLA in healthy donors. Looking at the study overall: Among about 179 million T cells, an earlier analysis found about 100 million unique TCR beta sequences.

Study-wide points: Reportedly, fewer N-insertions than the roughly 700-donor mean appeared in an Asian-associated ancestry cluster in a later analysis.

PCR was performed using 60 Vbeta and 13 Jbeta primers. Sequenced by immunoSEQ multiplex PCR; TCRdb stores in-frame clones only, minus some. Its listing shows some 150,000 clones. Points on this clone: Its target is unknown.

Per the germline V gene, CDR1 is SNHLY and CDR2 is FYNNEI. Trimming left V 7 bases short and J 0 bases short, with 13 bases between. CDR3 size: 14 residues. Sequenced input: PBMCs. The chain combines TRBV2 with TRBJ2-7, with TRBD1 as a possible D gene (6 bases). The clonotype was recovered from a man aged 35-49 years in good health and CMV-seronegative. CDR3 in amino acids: CASTQDSPSYEQYF. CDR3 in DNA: TGTGCCAGCACACAGGACAGCCCCTCCTACGAGCAGTACTTC.